One and the same sample provided the 20 T cell receptor beta chains below, sequenced in a study of blood T cell repertoires in COVID-19. Here immunoSEQ multiplex PCR was the method, and the copy in TCRdb shows in-frame clones only, minus some. Among a few hundred thousand clones, approximately 82% were seen once, and the ten largest hold over 12%. The sequenced sample was PBMCs or T cells enriched from blood (not recorded which). The receptors here all came from a middle-aged man who had recovered from COVID-19.

The J gene is TRBJ1-2, the V gene TRBV3-1 (or the pseudogene TRBV3-2); D gene uncertain. The V and J ends lost 0 bases and 8 bases respectively, with 16 bases between them. This CDR3 is 15 amino acids long. From germline, CDR1 is LGHDT and CDR2 YNNKEL (reference sequence). The CDR3 sequence: CASSQEGSEGAGYTF. Here the CDR3 DNA reads TGTGCCAGCAGCCAAGAAGGCTCCGAGGGCGCGGGCTACACCTTC.

The chain combines TRBV5-1 with TRBJ2-1; 7 positions match TRBD2. J gave up 2 bases and V 4 bases, and 6 bases lay outside the gene matches. CDR1 and CDR2 (germline): SGHRS, YFSETQ. The CDR3 covers 15 residues. DNA for the CDR3: TGCGCCAGCAGCCCAAGCGGGGCGGCCTACAATGAGCAGTTCTTC. It yields the protein CASSPSGAAYNEQFF.

The CDR3 sequence is CASSPDITDTQYF. CDR3 sequence (DNA): TGTGCCAGCTCACCAGACATCACAGATACGCAGTATTTT. The J gene is TRBJ2-3, the V gene TRBV18; D is undetermined. The CDR3 has 13 amino acids. V was clipped by 2 bases and J by 2 bases, with 5 bases between them. Germline V CDR1 and CDR2: KGHSH, LQKENI.

CDR3 DNA sequence: TGTGCCAGCAGCCATCGGGGGGGACAAGAGACCCAGTACTTC. Its translation is CASSHRGGQETQYF. The genes are TRBV3-1 (or the pseudogene TRBV3-2) and TRBJ2-5, with 8 nucleotides matching TRBD2. V was clipped by 3 bases and J by 2 bases; unmatched bases: 2. CDR1 and CDR2 (germline): LGHDT, YNNKEL (reference sequence). The CDR3 runs to 14 residues.

The chain carries TRBV27 and TRBJ2-7; 9 positions agree with TRBD2. This CDR3 is built from 14 residues. CDR1 is MNHEY and CDR2 is SMNVEV in the germline V gene (reference sequence). With 5 bases clipped from V and 3 bases from J, the junction kept 5 bases outside the gene matches. CDR3 sequence (DNA): TGTGCCAGCAGTCCCGGGACTAGCAACTACGAGCAGTACTTC. Translation gives CASSPGTSNYEQYF.

The chain links TRBV5-1 to TRBJ2-3; 9 nucleotides align to TRBD2. This CDR3 comprises 16 residues. The V gene end was trimmed by 2 bases and the J gene end by 2 bases; junction bases not matched to a gene: 6. Germline values: CDR1 SGHRS, CDR2 YFSETQ. The CDR3 region is CASSLPAGGDTDTQYF. CDR3 DNA sequence: TGCGCCAGCAGCTTACCCGCGGGGGGGGACACAGATACGCAGTATTTT.

The genes are TRBV30 and TRBJ1-2; TRBD1 is a possible D gene (5 bases). Trimming pared 5 bases from V and 6 bases from J, leaving 16 bases between. CDR1 is GTSNPN and CDR2 is SVGIG in the germline V gene (reference sequence). The CDR3 totals 13 residues. CDR3 region: CAWEGIRTHGYTF. Written as DNA, the CDR3 is TGTGCCTGGGAGGGGATCAGGACCCATGGCTACACCTTC.

The J gene is TRBJ2-2, the V gene TRBV7-9; possible D gene TRBD1, 7 bases. Trimming cost V 10 bases and J 6 bases, with 18 bases left between them. Germline loops: CDR1 SEHNR, CDR2 FQNEAQ (reference sequence). This CDR3 contains 14 residues. The CDR3 bases are TGTGCCACCCGACAGGGAGGAGGGTCCGGGGAGCTGTTTTTT. It yields the protein CATRQGGGSGELFF.

The chain joins TRBV9 to TRBJ1-1; D remains ambiguous. The CDR3 consists of 15 residues. Germline V gene data show CDR1 as SGDLS and CDR2 as YYNGEE. V shed 4 bases and J shed 1 base, with 14 bases lying between them. The CDR3 nucleotides read TGTGCCAGCAGCCGGGAGCCTCAGGAGAACACTGAAGCTTTCTTT. Residues: CASSREPQENTEAFF.

The rearrangement links TRBV7-3 to TRBJ2-2; maybe TRBD2 (5 bases). V lost 3 bases, J lost 0 bases, and 8 bases lay in between. Looked up from germline, CDR1 is SGHTA and CDR2 is FQGTGA. The length of the CDR3 is 15 residues. The DNA of the CDR3 is TGTGCCAGCAGCTTGGTCGGGGCGAACACCGGGGAGCTGTTTTTT. Translated, it gives CASSLVGANTGELFF.

The chain employs TRBV25-1 and TRBJ2-7; 7 bases fit TRBD1. This CDR3 comprises 14 residues. After removal of 3 bases from V and 2 bases from J, the junction contained 4 bases not matched to a gene. Germline V gene lookup returns CDR1 MGHDK and CDR2 SYGVNS. CDR3 nucleotides: TGTGCCAGCAGTGATCCACAGGGGACCTACGAGCAGTACTTC. It encodes CASSDPQGTYEQYF.

The rearrangement uses TRBV5-1 and TRBJ1-5, with 7 bases lining up with TRBD1. This CDR3 comprises 15 residues. CDR1 is SGHRS, CDR2 YFSETQ, per germline. V dropped 0 bases and J dropped 4; count of bases not matched to a gene: 4. The CDR3 is CASSLEGGGNQPQHF. The CDR3 bases are TGCGCCAGCAGCTTGGAAGGGGGCGGAAATCAGCCCCAGCATTTT.

This clone was counted many times. The chain has TRBV10-3 and TRBJ2-7; D ambiguous. This CDR3 comprises 14 residues. CDR1 is ENHRY and CDR2 is SYGVKD in the germline V gene. V was shortened by 5 bases and J by 4 bases, with 15 bases between the two germline ends. The CDR3 nucleotides read TGTGCCATCAGTTCCTCCGCCACAAAATACGAGCAGTACTTC. Protein sequence: CAISSSATKYEQYF.

V gene TRBV11-2 combines with J gene TRBJ2-7; D unclear. The germline V gene encodes CDR1 SGHAT and CDR2 FQNNGV. The CDR3 is made up of 14 amino acids. Trimming left V 5 bases short and J 0 bases short, with 11 bases between. Here the CDR3 DNA reads TGTGCCAGCAGCCCCAACCGAGACTCCTACGAGCAGTACTTC. This sequence encodes CASSPNRDSYEQYF.

The chain combines TRBV19 with TRBJ2-2; tentative D call: TRBD2 (6 bases). The germline V gene has CDR1 LNHDA and CDR2 SQIVND (reference sequence). V lost 0 bases and J 4 bases, leaving 9 bases between the germline ends. There are 15 residues in the CDR3. CDR3 loop: CASSIDWGGTGELFF. DNA of the CDR3: TGTGCCAGTAGTATAGACTGGGGAGGCACCGGGGAGCTGTTTTTT. The complete variable domain, with remaining parts taken from reference TRBV19 and TRBJ2-2, reads DGGITQSPKYLFRKEGQNVTLSCEQNLNHDAMYWYRQDPGQGLRLIYYSQIVNDFQKGDIAEGYSVSREKKESFPLTVTSAQKNPTAFYLCASSIDWGGTGELFFGEGSRLTVL.

This clone was detected a few times. The chain is built from TRBV9 and TRBJ2-1, with 14 nucleotides matching TRBD2. The CDR3 loop spans 16 amino acids. Losses at the gene ends were 3 bases for V and 6 bases for J; bases not matched to a gene: 5. Germline CDR1 SGDLS, CDR2 YYNGEE. The CDR3 DNA reads TGTGCCAGCAGCGAAAGGACTAGCGGGGGGCCCAATGAGCAGTTCTTC. It specifies CASSERTSGGPNEQFF.

V usage is TRBV2 and J usage is TRBJ2-2; 9 nucleotides agree with TRBD1. The trim removed 7 bases at V and 5 bases at J, leaving 5 bases unmatched. The CDR3 is 14 amino acids. Germline assignment: CDR1 SNHLY and CDR2 FYNNEI. The CDR3 sequence: CASKGTGITGELFF. CDR3 in DNA: TGTGCCAGCAAGGGGACAGGGATTACCGGGGAGCTGTTTTTT.

The V call is TRBV28, the J call TRBJ2-1; D may be TRBD1 (5 bases). Per the germline V gene, CDR1 is MDHEN and CDR2 is SYDVKM. The CDR3 extends over 16 amino acids. Between the trimmed V and J ends, which lost 4 bases and 2 bases, there was a span of 15 bases. The CDR3 here is CASSSSRGSPYNEQFF. CDR3 sequence (DNA): TGTGCCAGCAGTTCTTCAAGGGGTTCCCCCTACAATGAGCAGTTCTTC.

The V and J genes are TRBV10-3 and TRBJ1-5; D unclear. Trimming left V 5 bases short and J 4 bases short, with 15 bases between. The CDR3 runs to 15 residues. The germline gives CDR1 ENHRY, CDR2 SYGVKD. CDR3: CAISITPGGNQPQHF. The CDR3 nucleotides read TGTGCCATCAGTATAACACCTGGAGGTAATCAGCCCCAGCATTTT.

The chain has TRBV7-3 and TRBJ2-1; 7 bases line up with TRBD2. Germline V gives CDR1 SGHTA, CDR2 FQGTGA. J was trimmed by 5 bases and V by 3 bases; bases with no gene match: 10. The CDR3 covers 16 residues. For the CDR3, the DNA is TGTGCCAGCAGCTTGTTGGGCAGGGAGGGTGACAATGAGCAGTTCTTC. Its translation is CASSLLGREGDNEQFF.